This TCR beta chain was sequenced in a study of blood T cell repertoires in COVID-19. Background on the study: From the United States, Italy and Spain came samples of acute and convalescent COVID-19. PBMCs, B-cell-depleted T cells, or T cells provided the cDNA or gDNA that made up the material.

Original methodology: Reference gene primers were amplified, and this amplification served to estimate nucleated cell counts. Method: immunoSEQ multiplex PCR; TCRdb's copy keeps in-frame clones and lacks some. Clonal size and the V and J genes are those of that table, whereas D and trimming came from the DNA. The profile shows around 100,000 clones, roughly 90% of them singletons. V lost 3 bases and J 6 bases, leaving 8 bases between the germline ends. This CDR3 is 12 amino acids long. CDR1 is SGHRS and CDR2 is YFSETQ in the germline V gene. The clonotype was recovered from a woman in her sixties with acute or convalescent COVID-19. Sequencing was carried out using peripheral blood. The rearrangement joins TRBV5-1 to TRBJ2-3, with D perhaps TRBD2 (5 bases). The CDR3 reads CASSSRGDTQYF. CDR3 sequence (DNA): TGCGCCAGCAGCTCGAGAGGGGATACGCAGTATTTT.